This is a list of T cell receptor beta chains from one sample in a study of OX40 agonist ivuxolimab in advanced cancers. Measured with immunoSEQ multiplex PCR; TCRdb has only the in-frame clones, and not every one. The repertoire holds roughly 92,000 clones, with 91% as singletons. The sample in question was CD4+ or CD8+ T cells sorted from blood, obtained in a trial of the OX40 agonist ivuxolimab. The receptors shown here come from an adult with an advanced solid tumor such as melanoma, head and neck, liver or kidney cancer. The CDR3 runs from the conserved cysteine through the conserved F or W. The D gene is left open where the match is weak. Where a row states a size, it is once, few, many or the class of an expanded clone; other rows omit it.

d_gene: NA
j_gene: TRBJ1-2
abundance: NA
v_gene: TRBV7-2
CDR3aa: CASSLGAETNYGYTF
CDR3nt: TGTGCCAGCAGCTTAGGGGCAGAGACAAACTATGGCTACACCTTC

d_gene: NA
j_gene: TRBJ1-5
abundance: NA
v_gene: TRBV4-2
CDR3aa: CASSQDQGQPQHF
CDR3nt: TGTGCCAGCAGCCAAGATCAGGGTCAGCCCCAGCATTTT

d_gene: NA
j_gene: TRBJ2-2
abundance: NA
v_gene: TRBV28
CDR3aa: CASSLWQGTGELFF
CDR3nt: TGTGCCAGCAGTTTATGGCAGGGCACCGGGGAGCTGTTTTTT

d_gene: NA
j_gene: TRBJ2-1
abundance: once
v_gene: TRBV5-1
CDR3aa: CASNTGPSQDDEQFF
CDR3nt: TGCGCCAGCAATACGGGACCCTCCCAAGATGATGAGCAGTTCTTC

d_gene: NA
j_gene: TRBJ1-4
abundance: NA
v_gene: TRBV6-5
CDR3aa: CASSYSNKQKLFF
CDR3nt: TGTGCCAGCAGTTACTCTAATAAGCAAAAACTGTTTTTT

d_gene: NA
j_gene: TRBJ2-3
abundance: NA
v_gene: TRBV25-1
CDR3aa: CASSDPKTSVEDTQYF
CDR3nt: TGTGCCAGCAGTGACCCTAAAACTAGTGTTGAAGATACGCAGTATTTT

d_gene: NA
j_gene: TRBJ1-1
abundance: NA
v_gene: TRBV7-2
CDR3aa: CASSLVLNTEAFF
CDR3nt: TGTGCCAGCAGCTTAGTCCTGAACACTGAAGCTTTCTTT

d_gene: NA
j_gene: TRBJ1-4
abundance: NA
v_gene: TRBV7-9
CDR3aa: CASSLTNEKLFF
CDR3nt: TGTGCCAGCAGCTTGACTAATGAAAAACTGTTTTTT

d_gene: NA
j_gene: TRBJ2-3
abundance: NA
v_gene: TRBV6-4
CDR3aa: CASSPGDSADTQYF
CDR3nt: TGTGCCAGCAGCCCGGGGGACTCCGCAGATACGCAGTATTTT

d_gene: NA
j_gene: TRBJ2-2
abundance: NA
v_gene: TRBV7-3
CDR3aa: CASSLSVGELFF
CDR3nt: TGTGCCAGCAGCTTATCGGTCGGGGAGCTGTTTTTT

d_gene: NA
j_gene: TRBJ1-5
abundance: few
v_gene: TRBV6-1
CDR3aa: CASSDDRNQPQHF
CDR3nt: TGTGCCAGCAGTGACGACAGAAATCAGCCCCAGCATTTT

d_gene: NA
j_gene: TRBJ1-1
abundance: NA
v_gene: TRBV11-2
CDR3aa: CASSLEFGRMNTEAFF
CDR3nt: TGTGCCAGCAGCTTAGAGTTTGGACGGATGAACACTGAAGCTTTCTTT

d_gene: NA
j_gene: TRBJ1-6
abundance: NA
v_gene: TRBV28
CDR3aa: CASTSQGGLAYNSPLHF
CDR3nt: TGTGCCAGCACCTCTCAAGGGGGGCTCGCCTATAATTCACCCCTCCACTTT

d_gene: NA
j_gene: TRBJ1-4
abundance: NA
v_gene: TRBV2
CDR3aa: CASRVQEKLFF
CDR3nt: TGTGCCAGCAGGGTACAGGAAAAACTGTTTTTT

d_gene: TRBD2
j_gene: TRBJ2-5
abundance: once
v_gene: TRBV5-5
CDR3aa: CASSLPGGEETQYF
CDR3nt: TGTGCCAGCAGCTTGCCCGGGGGGGAGGAGACCCAGTACTTC

d_gene: NA
j_gene: TRBJ2-5
abundance: NA
v_gene: TRBV11-3
CDR3aa: CASSFGLRVGETQYF
CDR3nt: TGTGCCAGCAGCTTCGGGCTTCGAGTAGGGGAGACCCAGTACTTC

d_gene: NA
j_gene: TRBJ2-3
abundance: NA
v_gene: TRBV7-2
CDR3aa: CASSPSGTNTDTQYF
CDR3nt: TGTGCCAGCAGCCCCTCCGGGACAAACACAGATACGCAGTATTTT

d_gene: NA
j_gene: TRBJ1-1
abundance: once
v_gene: TRBV4-3
CDR3aa: CASSQDESRGAFF
CDR3nt: TGCGCCAGCAGCCAAGATGAGTCCAGGGGAGCTTTCTTT

d_gene: TRBD2
j_gene: TRBJ2-2
abundance: NA
v_gene: TRBV6-1
CDR3aa: CASRSSGQGGELFF
CDR3nt: TGTGCCAGCAGATCTAGCGGGCAAGGCGGGGAGCTGTTTTTT

d_gene: NA
j_gene: TRBJ1-3
abundance: NA
v_gene: TRBV11-2
CDR3aa: CASSHGRGTGNTIYF
CDR3nt: TGTGCCAGCAGCCACGGGAGGGGAACTGGAAACACCATATATTTT

d_gene: NA
j_gene: TRBJ2-3
abundance: once
v_gene: TRBV11-3
CDR3aa: CASSLGRTDTQYF
CDR3nt: TGTGCCAGCAGCTTAGGGCGTACAGATACGCAGTATTTT

d_gene: NA
j_gene: TRBJ1-2
abundance: NA
v_gene: TRBV19
CDR3aa: CASSFTPRSLNYGYTF
CDR3nt: TGTGCCAGTAGTTTCACCCCCCGGAGTCTTAACTATGGCTACACCTTC

d_gene: NA
j_gene: TRBJ1-1
abundance: NA
v_gene: TRBV28
CDR3aa: CASSPGGRMNTEAFF
CDR3nt: TGTGCCAGCAGTCCCGGGGGCAGAATGAACACTGAAGCTTTCTTT

d_gene: TRBD1
j_gene: TRBJ1-2
abundance: few
v_gene: TRBV7-9
CDR3aa: CASSSTGVNYGYTF
CDR3nt: TGTGCCAGCAGCTCGACAGGGGTTAACTATGGCTACACCTTC

d_gene: NA
j_gene: TRBJ2-2
abundance: once
v_gene: TRBV4-2
CDR3aa: CASSQDLLQTGELFF
CDR3nt: TGTGCCAGCAGCCAAGACCTACTACAAACCGGGGAGCTGTTTTTT

d_gene: NA
j_gene: TRBJ2-3
abundance: few
v_gene: TRBV14
CDR3aa: CASSQERVWGTDTQYF
CDR3nt: TGTGCCAGCAGCCAAGAGCGGGTTTGGGGCACAGATACGCAGTATTTT

d_gene: NA
j_gene: TRBJ2-2
abundance: NA
v_gene: TRBV6-5
CDR3aa: CASSPSTGELFF
CDR3nt: TGTGCCAGCAGTCCAAGCACCGGGGAGCTGTTTTTT

d_gene: TRBD2
j_gene: TRBJ2-2
abundance: once
v_gene: TRBV15
CDR3aa: CATRGLAGVGGELFF
CDR3nt: TGTGCCACCCGGGGACTAGCGGGAGTTGGTGGGGAGCTGTTTTTT

d_gene: TRBD1
j_gene: TRBJ1-5
abundance: NA
v_gene: TRBV4-3
CDR3aa: CASSQETGGSQPQHF
CDR3nt: TGCGCCAGCAGCCAAGAAACAGGGGGCAGCCAGCCCCAGCATTTT

d_gene: NA
j_gene: TRBJ2-3
abundance: NA
v_gene: TRBV19
CDR3aa: CASSIRSGPQYF
CDR3nt: TGTGCCAGTAGTATAAGGTCGGGACCGCAGTATTTT

d_gene: NA
j_gene: TRBJ1-1
abundance: NA
v_gene: TRBV30
CDR3aa: CAWSQVGAEAFF
CDR3nt: TGTGCCTGGAGTCAGGTGGGGGCTGAAGCTTTCTTT

d_gene: NA
j_gene: TRBJ2-5
abundance: once
v_gene: TRBV19
CDR3aa: CASSIGSGGQETQYF
CDR3nt: TGTGCCAGTAGTATTGGGAGTGGGGGCCAAGAGACCCAGTACTTC

d_gene: NA
j_gene: TRBJ2-6
abundance: NA
v_gene: TRBV11-3
CDR3aa: CASTLLASGANVLTF
CDR3nt: TGTGCCAGCACCCTATTGGCATCTGGGGCCAACGTCCTGACTTTC

d_gene: NA
j_gene: TRBJ1-1
abundance: NA
v_gene: TRBV29-1
CDR3aa: CSVHATEAFF
CDR3nt: TGCAGCGTTCATGCTACTGAAGCTTTCTTT

d_gene: TRBD1
j_gene: TRBJ1-3
abundance: NA
v_gene: TRBV7-8
CDR3aa: CASSPRTGGTGNTIYF
CDR3nt: TGTGCCAGCAGCCCCCGGACAGGGGGCACTGGAAACACCATATATTTT

d_gene: NA
j_gene: TRBJ1-4
abundance: NA
v_gene: TRBV30
CDR3aa: CAWKKGVNEKLFF
CDR3nt: TGTGCCTGGAAAAAGGGAGTTAATGAAAAACTGTTTTTT